Listed below are T cell receptor beta chains from one sample, sequenced in a study of blood T cell repertoires in COVID-19. Here immunoSEQ multiplex PCR was the method, and the copy in TCRdb shows in-frame clones only, minus some. The sample has fewer than 65,000 clones, roughly 90% seen once. The sequenced sample consisted of peripheral blood. These receptors came from a human donor in a cohort sampled during active COVID-19. CDR3s include the opening cysteine and the closing phenylalanine or tryptophan.

J,V,CDR3
TRBJ1-1,TRBV10-1,CASMKGLGNTEAFF
TRBJ2-5,TRBV9,CASSVGLSGGAQETQYF
TRBJ2-7,TRBV5-4,CASSDDRRFEQYF
TRBJ2-2,TRBV7-3,CASSLTYRVNTGELFF
TRBJ2-7,TRBV24-1,CATSDPRDKQYF
TRBJ1-4,TRBV7-2,CASSPLQSKNEKLFF
TRBJ2-3,TRBV12-3/TRBV12-4,CASSLRDTQYF
TRBJ2-3,TRBV18,CASSPLGLAGEDTQYF
TRBJ1-6,TRBV20-1,CSASGGTGDNSPLHF
TRBJ1-2,TRBV4-1,CASSPRTGENYGYTF
TRBJ2-3,TRBV9,CASSVVPGVGTDTQYF
TRBJ1-2,TRBV28,CASSITAGGIYTF
TRBJ2-1,TRBV6-5,CASSWAGPNEQFF
TRBJ2-7,TRBV10-3,CAIRGDLAGGPNEQYF
TRBJ1-1,TRBV9,CASSVDQGPTEAFF
TRBJ1-1,TRBV28,CASRDTNTEAFF
TRBJ1-4,TRBV25-1,CASSEYGRGASDEKLFF
TRBJ1-1,TRBV7-9,CASRPGQGAGAEAFF
TRBJ2-3,TRBV5-1,CASRGGESTDTQYF